This T cell receptor beta chain was identified during a study of blood T cell repertoires in COVID-19 (dated by TCRdb to between 2020 and 2021). Broadly, across the study: Collaborator samples came from the United States, Italy and Spain and covered acute and convalescent phases of COVID-19. The dataset comprised deeply sampled blood TCRbeta repertoires from subjects exposed to, actively infected with, or recovered from COVID-19. A freely available public database, intended as a resource for researchers studying the immune response to SARS-CoV-2, is where the repertoires were released. The samples were drawn from two sources: the first 160 participants of the ongoing ImmuneRACE study, and about 1,300 subjects contributed by 6 global collaborators. Sample metadata almost always included a de-identified subject ID, COVID-19 status, age in years and sex. The material from the prospective study consisted of cDNA or gDNA derived from T cells, B-cell-depleted T cells, or PBMCs. HLA class I and class II types, where available, came from metadata supplied by the sample provider rather than from assay-based typing.

Overall study outcomes, separate from this receptor: The amount of clinical and demographic metadata varied by source and participant and was provided uncurated.

Regarding this clone: Its antigen remains unidentified. No much larger clone is present one base from it, and per-base qualities are unavailable.

TCRbeta CDR3 regions were amplified from genomic DNA by means of the immunoSEQ Assay, a bias-controlled multiplex PCR. The study's own analysis went as follows. The number of nucleated cells in each sample was estimated from the amplification of reference gene primers within the assay. To quantify the absolute abundance of each unique TCRbeta CDR3 rearrangement, sequence reads were collapsed and filtered. Productive Simpson clonality was computed per sample as the square root of Simpson's diversity index over productive rearrangements. TCRdb provides this immuneACCESS table in a form limited to in-frame rearrangements. Some clones are lacking; in checked studies, under half of them reflect an unresolved V gene, and why the rest are absent is not known. The DNA was the basis for D and trimming; V, J and clone size are from that table. This sample has some 66,000 clones in its table, and roughly nine tenths of those were observed once. The leading ten clones occupy approximately 7.9% of the sample.

Whole blood was collected in K2EDTA tubes by collaborating institutions according to the institutions' own protocols. Collaborator samples were shipped for TCRbeta analysis as frozen whole blood, isolated PBMCs, or DNA extracted from either sample type. Sequences were obtained from peripheral blood. The TCR originated in a human donor in a cohort sampled during active COVID-19.

CDR3 region: CASSYRTTTDTQYF. The sequence in DNA is TGTGCCAGCAGTTACCGGACTACCACAGATACGCAGTATTTT. This receptor chain uses TRBV6-5 and TRBJ2-3; a weak D assignment points to TRBD2 (6 bases agree). The CDR3 has 14 amino acids, counting the end cysteine and phenylalanine. Only the CDR3 DNA stays, 42 bases, in frame from base 1. A distance of 8 bases separates the germline ends of V and J, which lose 2 bases and 2 bases respectively. The germline V gene specifies MNHEY as CDR1 and SVGAGI as CDR2.